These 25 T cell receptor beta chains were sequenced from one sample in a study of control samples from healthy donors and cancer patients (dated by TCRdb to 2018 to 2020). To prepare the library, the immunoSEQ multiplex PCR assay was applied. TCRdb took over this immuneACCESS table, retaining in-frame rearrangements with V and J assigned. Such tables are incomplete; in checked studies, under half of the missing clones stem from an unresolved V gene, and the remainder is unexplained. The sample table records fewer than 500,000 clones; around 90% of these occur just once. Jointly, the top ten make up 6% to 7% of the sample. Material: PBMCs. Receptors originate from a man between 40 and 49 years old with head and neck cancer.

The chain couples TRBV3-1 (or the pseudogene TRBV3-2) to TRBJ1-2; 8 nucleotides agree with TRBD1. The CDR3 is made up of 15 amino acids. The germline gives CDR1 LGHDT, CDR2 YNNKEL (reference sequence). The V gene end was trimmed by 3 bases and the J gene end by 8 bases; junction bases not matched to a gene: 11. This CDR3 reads CASSQADRVIVGYTF. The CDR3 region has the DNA TGTGCCAGCAGCCAGGCGGACAGGGTAATCGTAGGCTACACCTTC.

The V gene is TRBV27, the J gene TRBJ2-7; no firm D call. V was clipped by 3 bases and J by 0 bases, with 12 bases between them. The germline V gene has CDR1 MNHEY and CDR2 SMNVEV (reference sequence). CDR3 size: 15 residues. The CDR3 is CASSLRLLSSYEQYF. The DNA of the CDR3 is TGTGCCAGCAGTTTGAGACTCCTAAGCTCCTACGAGCAGTACTTC.

For the CDR3, the DNA is TGCGCCAGCAGCTTCGCCCCCAGGGGGCTCATAAACGAGCAGTACTTC. Translated: CASSFAPRGLINEQYF. The chain recombines TRBV5-1 with TRBJ2-7; 8 bases fit TRBD1. The CDR3 covers 16 residues. Germline loops: CDR1 SGHRS, CDR2 YFSETQ. V lost 2 bases, J lost 5 bases, and 12 bases stayed unmatched.

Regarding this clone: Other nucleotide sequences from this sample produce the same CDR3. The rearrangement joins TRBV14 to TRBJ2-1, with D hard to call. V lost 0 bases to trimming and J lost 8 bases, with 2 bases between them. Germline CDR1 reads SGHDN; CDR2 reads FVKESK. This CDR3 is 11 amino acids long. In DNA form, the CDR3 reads TGTGCCAGCAGCCAAGAGGATGAGCAGTTCTTC. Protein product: CASSQEDEQFF. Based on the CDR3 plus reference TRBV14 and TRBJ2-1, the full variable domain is EAGVTQFPSHSVIEKGQTVTLRCDPISGHDNLYWYRRVMGKEIKFLLHFVKESKQDESGMPNNRFLAERTGGTYSTLKVQPAELEDSGVYFCASSQEDEQFFGPGTRLTVL.

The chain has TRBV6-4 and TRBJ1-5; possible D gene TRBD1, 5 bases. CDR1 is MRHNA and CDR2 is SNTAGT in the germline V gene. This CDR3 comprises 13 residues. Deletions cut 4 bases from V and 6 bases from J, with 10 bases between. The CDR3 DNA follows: TGTGCCAGCAGTGCCATTCAGGGTCAGCCCCAGCATTTT. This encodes CASSAIQGQPQHF.

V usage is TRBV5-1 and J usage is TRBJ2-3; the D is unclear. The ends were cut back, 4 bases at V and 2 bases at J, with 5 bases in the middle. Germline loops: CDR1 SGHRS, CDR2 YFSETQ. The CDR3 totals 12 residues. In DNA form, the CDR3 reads TGCGCCAGCAGCAGGGACACAGATACGCAGTATTTT. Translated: CASSRDTDTQYF.

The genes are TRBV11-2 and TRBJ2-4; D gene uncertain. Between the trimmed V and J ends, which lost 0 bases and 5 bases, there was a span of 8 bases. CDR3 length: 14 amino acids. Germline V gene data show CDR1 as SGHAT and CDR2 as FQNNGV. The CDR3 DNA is TGTGCCAGCAGCTTAGAGGCAGGCCAAAACATTCAGTACTTC. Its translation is CASSLEAGQNIQYF.

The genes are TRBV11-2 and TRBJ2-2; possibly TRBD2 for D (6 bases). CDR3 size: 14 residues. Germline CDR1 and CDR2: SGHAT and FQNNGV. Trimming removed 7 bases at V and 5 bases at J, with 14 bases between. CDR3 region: CASINGAGTGELFF. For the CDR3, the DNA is TGTGCCAGCATCAATGGGGCGGGAACCGGGGAGCTGTTTTTT.

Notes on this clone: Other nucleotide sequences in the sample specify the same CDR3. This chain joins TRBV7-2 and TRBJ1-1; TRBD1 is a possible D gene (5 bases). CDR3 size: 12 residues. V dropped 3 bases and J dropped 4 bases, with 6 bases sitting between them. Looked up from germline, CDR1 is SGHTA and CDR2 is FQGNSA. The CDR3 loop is CASSLGPTEAFF. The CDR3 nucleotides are TGTGCCAGCAGCTTGGGGCCCACTGAAGCTTTCTTT.

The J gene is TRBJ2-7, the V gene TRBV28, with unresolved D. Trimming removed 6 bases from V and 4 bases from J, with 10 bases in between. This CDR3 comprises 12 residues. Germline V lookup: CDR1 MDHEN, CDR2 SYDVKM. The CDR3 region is CASSPSWYEQYF. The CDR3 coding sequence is TGTGCCAGCAGCCCGAGTTGGTACGAGCAGTACTTC.

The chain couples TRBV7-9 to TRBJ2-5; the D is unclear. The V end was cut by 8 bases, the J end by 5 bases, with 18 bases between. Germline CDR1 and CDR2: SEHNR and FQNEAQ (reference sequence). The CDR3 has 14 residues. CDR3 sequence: CASGDPETSETQYF. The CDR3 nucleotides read TGTGCCAGCGGCGACCCAGAAACGTCGGAGACCCAGTACTTC.

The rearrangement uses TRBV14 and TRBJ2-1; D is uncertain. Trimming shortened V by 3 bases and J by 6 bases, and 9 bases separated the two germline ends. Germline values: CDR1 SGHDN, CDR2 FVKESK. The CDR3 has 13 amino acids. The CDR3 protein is CASSHGLFNEQFF. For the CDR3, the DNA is TGTGCCAGCAGCCACGGGCTATTCAATGAGCAGTTCTTC. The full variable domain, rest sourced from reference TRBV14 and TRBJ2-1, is EAGVTQFPSHSVIEKGQTVTLRCDPISGHDNLYWYRRVMGKEIKFLLHFVKESKQDESGMPNNRFLAERTGGTYSTLKVQPAELEDSGVYFCASSHGLFNEQFFGPGTRLTVL.

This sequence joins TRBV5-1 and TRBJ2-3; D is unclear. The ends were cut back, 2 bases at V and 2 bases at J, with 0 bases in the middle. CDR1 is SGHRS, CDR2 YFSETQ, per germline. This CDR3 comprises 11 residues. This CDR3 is CASSFTDTQYF. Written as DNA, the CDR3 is TGCGCCAGCAGCTTCACAGATACGCAGTATTTT.

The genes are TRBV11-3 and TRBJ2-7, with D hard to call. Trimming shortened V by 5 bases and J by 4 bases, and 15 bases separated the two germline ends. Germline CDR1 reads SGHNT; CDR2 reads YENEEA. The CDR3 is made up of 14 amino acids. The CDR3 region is CASSPRGLTYEQYF. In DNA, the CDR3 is TGTGCCAGCAGCCCTCGTGGGTTAACTTACGAGCAGTACTTC.

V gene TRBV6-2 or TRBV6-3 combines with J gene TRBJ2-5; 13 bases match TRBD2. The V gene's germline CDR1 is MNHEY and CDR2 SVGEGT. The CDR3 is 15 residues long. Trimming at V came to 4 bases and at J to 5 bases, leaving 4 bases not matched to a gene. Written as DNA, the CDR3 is TGTGCCAGCAGTTCCGCGACTAGCGGGAGGGAGACCCAGTACTTC. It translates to CASSSATSGRETQYF.

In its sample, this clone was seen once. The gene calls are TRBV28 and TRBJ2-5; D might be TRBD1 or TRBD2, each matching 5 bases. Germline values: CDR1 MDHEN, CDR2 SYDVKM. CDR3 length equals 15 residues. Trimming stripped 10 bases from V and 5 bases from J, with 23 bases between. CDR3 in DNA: TGTGCCACGGGGCGACGGTTTGCAGGGCAGGAGACCCAGTACTTC. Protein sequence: CATGRRFAGQETQYF.

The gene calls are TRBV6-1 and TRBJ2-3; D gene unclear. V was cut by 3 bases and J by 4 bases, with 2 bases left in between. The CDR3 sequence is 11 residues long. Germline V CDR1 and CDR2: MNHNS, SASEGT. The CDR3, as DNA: TGTGCCAGCAGTGATTCAGATACGCAGTATTTT. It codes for CASSDSDTQYF.

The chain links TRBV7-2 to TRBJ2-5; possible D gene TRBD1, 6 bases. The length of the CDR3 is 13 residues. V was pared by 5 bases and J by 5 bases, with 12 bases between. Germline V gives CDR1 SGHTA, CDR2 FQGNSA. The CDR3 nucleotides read TGTGCCAGCAGCCCCAGGGGACGGGAGACCCAGTACTTC. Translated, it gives CASSPRGRETQYF.

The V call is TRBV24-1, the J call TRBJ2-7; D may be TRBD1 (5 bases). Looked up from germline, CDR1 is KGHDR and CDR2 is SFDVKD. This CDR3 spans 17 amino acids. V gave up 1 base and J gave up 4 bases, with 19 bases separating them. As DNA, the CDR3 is TGTGCCACCAGTGATTTTGAGGCGGCAGGGATAGATTACGAGCAGTACTTC. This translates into CATSDFEAAGIDYEQYF.

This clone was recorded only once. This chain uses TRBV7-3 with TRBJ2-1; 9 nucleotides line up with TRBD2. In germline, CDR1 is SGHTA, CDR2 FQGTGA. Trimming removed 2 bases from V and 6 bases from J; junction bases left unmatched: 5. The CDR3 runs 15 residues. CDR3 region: CASSLAGGPSNEQFF. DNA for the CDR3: TGTGCCAGCAGCTTAGCGGGAGGGCCGTCCAATGAGCAGTTCTTC.

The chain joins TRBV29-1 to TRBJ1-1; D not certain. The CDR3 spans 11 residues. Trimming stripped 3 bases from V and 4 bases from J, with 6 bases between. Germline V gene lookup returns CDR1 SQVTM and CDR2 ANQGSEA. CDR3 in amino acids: CSVDTLTEAFF. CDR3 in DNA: TGCAGCGTTGACACTCTCACTGAAGCTTTCTTT.

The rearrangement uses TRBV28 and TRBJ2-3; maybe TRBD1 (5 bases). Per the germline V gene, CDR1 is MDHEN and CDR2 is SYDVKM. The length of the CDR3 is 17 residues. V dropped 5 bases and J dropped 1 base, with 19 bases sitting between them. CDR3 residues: CASSLDSGFRGTDTQYF. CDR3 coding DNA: TGTGCCAGCAGTCTCGACTCAGGGTTCAGGGGCACAGATACGCAGTATTTT.

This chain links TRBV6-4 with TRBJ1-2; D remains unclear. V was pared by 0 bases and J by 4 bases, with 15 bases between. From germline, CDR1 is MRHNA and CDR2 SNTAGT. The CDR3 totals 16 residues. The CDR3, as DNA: TGTGCCAGCAGTGACTCGACGGTGATAAAGGGCTATGGCTACACCTTC. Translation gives CASSDSTVIKGYGYTF.

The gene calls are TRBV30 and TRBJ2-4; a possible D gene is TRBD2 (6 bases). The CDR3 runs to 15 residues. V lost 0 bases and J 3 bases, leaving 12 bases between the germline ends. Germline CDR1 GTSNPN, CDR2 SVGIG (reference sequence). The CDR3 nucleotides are TGTGCCTGGAGTGTCGGCGGGGTGTACAAAAACATTCAGTACTTC. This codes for CAWSVGGVYKNIQYF.

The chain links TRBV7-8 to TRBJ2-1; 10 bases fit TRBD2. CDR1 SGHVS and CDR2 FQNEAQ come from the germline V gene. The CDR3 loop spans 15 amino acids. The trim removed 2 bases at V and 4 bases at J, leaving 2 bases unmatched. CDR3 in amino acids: CASSLSGGAYNEQFF. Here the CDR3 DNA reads TGTGCCAGCAGCTTAAGCGGGGGGGCTTACAATGAGCAGTTCTTC.